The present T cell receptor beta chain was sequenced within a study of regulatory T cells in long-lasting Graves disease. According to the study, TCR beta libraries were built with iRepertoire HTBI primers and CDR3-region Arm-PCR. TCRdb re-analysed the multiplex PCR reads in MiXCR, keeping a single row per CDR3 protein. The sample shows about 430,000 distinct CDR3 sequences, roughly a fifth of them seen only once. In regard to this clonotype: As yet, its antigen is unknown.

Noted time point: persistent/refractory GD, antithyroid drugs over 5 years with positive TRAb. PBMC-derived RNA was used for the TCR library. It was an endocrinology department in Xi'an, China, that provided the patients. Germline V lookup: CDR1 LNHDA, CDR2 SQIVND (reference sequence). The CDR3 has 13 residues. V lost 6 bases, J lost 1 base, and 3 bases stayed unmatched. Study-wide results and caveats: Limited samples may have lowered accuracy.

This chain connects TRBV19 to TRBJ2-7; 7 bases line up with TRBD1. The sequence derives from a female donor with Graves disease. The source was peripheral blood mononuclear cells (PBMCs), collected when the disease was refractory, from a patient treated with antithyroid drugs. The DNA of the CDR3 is TGTGCCAGTAGCACGGACAGGTCCTACGAGCAGTACTTC. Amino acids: CASSTDRSYEQYF.